Described below is a single T cell receptor (beta chain) sequence and its context. The CDR3 runs 15 residues. CDR1 is SEHNR, CDR2 FQNEAQ, per germline (reference sequence). V was clipped by 5 bases and J by 2 bases; unmatched bases: 4. Those who participated ranged in age from roughly 18 to 89 years and resided in about 24 US areas. Either two negative PCRs, clearance, or symptom resolution qualified Cohort 3 donors as recovered. As originally analysed: Using reference gene primer amplification, nucleated cell counts were estimated. Method: immunoSEQ multiplex PCR; TCRdb's copy keeps in-frame clones and lacks some. V, J and clone size are taken as reported in that table, and D and trimming were inferred from the DNA itself. The data show 150,000 to 200,000 clones, 88% seen once. This record comes from a study of blood T cell repertoires in COVID-19. Background on the study: The study drew acute and convalescent COVID-19 samples from the United States, Italy and Spain.

The receptor comes from a woman aged 18-29 years who had recovered from COVID-19. V gene TRBV7-9 combines with J gene TRBJ2-7; TRBD2 matches 12 bases. Specimen: PBMCs or T cells enriched from blood (not recorded which). The CDR3 reads CASSLWTSGTYEQYF. The CDR3 DNA is TGTGCCAGCAGCCTGTGGACTAGCGGGACCTACGAGCAGTACTTC. The whole variable domain, filled in from reference TRBV7-9 and TRBJ2-7, reads DTGVSQNPRHKITKRGQNVTFRCDPISEHNRLYWYRQTLGQGPEFLTYFQNEAQLEKSRLLSDRFSAERPKGSFSTLEIQRTEQGDSAMYLCASSLWTSGTYEQYFGPGTRLTVT.